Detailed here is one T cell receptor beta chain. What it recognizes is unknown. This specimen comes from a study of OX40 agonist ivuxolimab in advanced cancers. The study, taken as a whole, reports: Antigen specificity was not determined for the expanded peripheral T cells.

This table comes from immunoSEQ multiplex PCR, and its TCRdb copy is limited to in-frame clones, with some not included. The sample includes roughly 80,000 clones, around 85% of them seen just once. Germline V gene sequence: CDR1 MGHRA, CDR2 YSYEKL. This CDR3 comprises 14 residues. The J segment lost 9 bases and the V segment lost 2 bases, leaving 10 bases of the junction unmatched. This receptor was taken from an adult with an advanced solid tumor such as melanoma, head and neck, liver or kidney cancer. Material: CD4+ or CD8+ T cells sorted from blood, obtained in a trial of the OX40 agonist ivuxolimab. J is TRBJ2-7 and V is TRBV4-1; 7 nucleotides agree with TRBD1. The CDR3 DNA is TGCGCCAGCAGCCAACCGGGACAGCCCTCGAGGCAGTACTTC. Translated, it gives CASSQPGQPSRQYF.